The TCR beta chain described here comes from a study of cytomegalovirus exposure and HLA in healthy donors. Study-wide background: Roughly 180 million T cells yielded around 100 million unique TCR beta sequences, as an earlier analysis found. Whole-study findings and limits: Accurate predictions that matched the HLA-A and HLA-B alleles of most subjects were reportedly made from TCR beta sequences.

Worth noting for this clone: Its antigen is as yet unknown.

V gave up 3 bases and J gave up 5 bases; unmatched junction bases: 4. Per germline, CDR1 LNHDA and CDR2 SQIVND (reference sequence). The CDR3 sequence is 14 residues long. Use of 60 Vbeta and 13 Jbeta primers characterized the PCR. The repertoire was sequenced with immunoSEQ multiplex PCR; TCRdb's copy has only in-frame clones and lacks some. The data contain 200,000 or so clones, around 85% of them singletons. The V call is TRBV19, the J call TRBJ2-1, with 7 bases aligning to TRBD1. The sample consisted of PBMCs. The sequence derives from a man aged 45-60 years in good health and CMV-seronegative. The CDR3, as DNA: TGTGCCAGTAGTATTTCACAGGGGAACAATGAGCAGTTCTTC. Translated: CASSISQGNNEQFF.